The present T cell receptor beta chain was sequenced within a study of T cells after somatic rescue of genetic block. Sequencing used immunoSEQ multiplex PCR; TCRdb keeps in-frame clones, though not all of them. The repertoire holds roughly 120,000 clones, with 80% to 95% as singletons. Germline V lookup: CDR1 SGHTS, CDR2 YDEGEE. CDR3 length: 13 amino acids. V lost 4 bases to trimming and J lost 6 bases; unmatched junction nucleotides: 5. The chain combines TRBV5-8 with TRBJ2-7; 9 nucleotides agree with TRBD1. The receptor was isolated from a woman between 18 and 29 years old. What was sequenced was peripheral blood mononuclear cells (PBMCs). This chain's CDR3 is CASSRDREGEQYF. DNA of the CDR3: TGTGCCAGCAGCCGGGACAGGGAAGGCGAGCAGTACTTC.